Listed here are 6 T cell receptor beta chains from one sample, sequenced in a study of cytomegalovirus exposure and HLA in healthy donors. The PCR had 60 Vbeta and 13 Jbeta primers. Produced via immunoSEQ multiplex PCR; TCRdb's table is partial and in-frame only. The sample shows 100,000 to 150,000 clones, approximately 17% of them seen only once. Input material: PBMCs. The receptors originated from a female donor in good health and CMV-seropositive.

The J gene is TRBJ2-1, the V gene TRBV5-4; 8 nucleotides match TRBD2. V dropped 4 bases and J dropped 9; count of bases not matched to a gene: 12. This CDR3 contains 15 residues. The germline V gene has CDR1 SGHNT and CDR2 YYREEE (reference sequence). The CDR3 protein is CASSMGLVDRGEQFF. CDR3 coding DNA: TGTGCCAGCAGCATGGGACTAGTGGATCGCGGTGAGCAGTTCTTC.

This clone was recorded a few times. CDR3 loop: CASSLEVRGLGYTF. As DNA, the CDR3 is TGCGCCAGCAGCCTGGAGGTCAGGGGGCTTGGCTACACCTTC. The genes are TRBV5-1 and TRBJ1-2; 8 bases are a match to TRBD1. The CDR3 covers 14 residues. Germline CDR1 reads SGHRS; CDR2 reads YFSETQ. V was clipped by 4 bases and J by 7 bases; unmatched bases: 9.

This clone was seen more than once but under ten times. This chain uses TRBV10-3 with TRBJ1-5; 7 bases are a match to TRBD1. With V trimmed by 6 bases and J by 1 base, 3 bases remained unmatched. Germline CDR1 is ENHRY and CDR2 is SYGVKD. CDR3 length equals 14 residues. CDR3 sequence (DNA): TGTGCCATCAGCAGGGACAGCAGCAATCAGCCCCAGCATTTT. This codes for CAISRDSSNQPQHF.

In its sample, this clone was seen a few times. CDR3 DNA sequence: TGTGCCAGCAGGAGGGGACAGGGAGTAGGAAAGGATACGCAGTATTTT. Translated: CASRRGQGVGKDTQYF. The chain recombines TRBV5-4 with TRBJ2-3; 9 bases align to TRBD1. The CDR3 totals 16 residues. With V trimmed by 5 bases and J by 6 bases, 13 bases remained unmatched. Germline loops: CDR1 SGHNT, CDR2 YYREEE (reference sequence).

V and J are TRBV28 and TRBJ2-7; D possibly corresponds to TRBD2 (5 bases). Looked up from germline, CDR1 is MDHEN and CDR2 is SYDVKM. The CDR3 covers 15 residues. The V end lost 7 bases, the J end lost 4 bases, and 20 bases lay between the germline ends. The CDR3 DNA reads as TGTGCCAGCACTCTAGGGAGTCGTCGGACTTACGAGCAGTACTTC. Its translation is CASTLGSRRTYEQYF.

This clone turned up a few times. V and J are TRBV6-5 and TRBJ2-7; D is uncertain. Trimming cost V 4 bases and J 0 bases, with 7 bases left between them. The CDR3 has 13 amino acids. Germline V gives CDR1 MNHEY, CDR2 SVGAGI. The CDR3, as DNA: TGTGCCAGCAGTTGGCGGCACTCCTACGAGCAGTACTTC. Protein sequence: CASSWRHSYEQYF.